The 19 T cell receptor beta chains below all came from one sample that was sequenced in a study of blood T cell repertoires in COVID-19. Data came from immunoSEQ multiplex PCR; TCRdb stores just in-frame clones and leaves some out. The sample carries 110,000 to 150,000 clones, around 82% recorded once. Sequenced: peripheral blood. These TCRs come from a human donor in a cohort sampled during active COVID-19.

The chain recombines TRBV10-1 with TRBJ1-1; no clear D gene. V lost 2 bases and J 5 bases, leaving 12 bases between the germline ends. The CDR3 runs 14 residues. Germline CDR1 is WNHNN and CDR2 is SYGVQD (reference sequence). CDR3 sequence: CASSEPGMLTEAFF. Written as DNA, the CDR3 is TGCGCCAGCAGTGAGCCCGGGATGTTGACTGAAGCTTTCTTT.

V is TRBV11-2 and J is TRBJ2-2, with 8 bases fitting TRBD1. The CDR3 is 17 residues long. The germline gives CDR1 SGHAT, CDR2 FQNNGV. V shed 5 bases, J shed 1 base, and the junction held 9 bases outside the gene matches. CDR3 DNA sequence: TGTGCCAGCAGCCTTGGGAGGACAGGGATGAACACCGGGGAGCTGTTTTTT. Protein: CASSLGRTGMNTGELFF. The full variable domain, with the rest looked up from reference TRBV11-2 and TRBJ2-2, is EAGVAQSPRYKIIEKRQSVAFWCNPISGHATLYWYQQILGQGPKLLIQFQNNGVVDDSQLPKDRFSAERLKGVDSTLKIQPAKLEDSAVYLCASSLGRTGMNTGELFFGEGSRLTVL.

The rearrangement links TRBV2 to TRBJ2-2; D gene uncertain. Germline lookup yields CDR1 SNHLY and CDR2 FYNNEI. This CDR3 is 14 amino acids long. Trimming cost V 7 bases and J 4 bases, with 13 bases left between them. The CDR3 is CASNERSSTGELFF. In DNA form, the CDR3 reads TGTGCCAGCAACGAGAGGAGCAGCACCGGGGAGCTGTTTTTT.

The gene calls are TRBV5-4 and TRBJ2-2; 7 positions agree with TRBD1. Trimming took 0 bases from V and 3 from J; bases not matched to a gene: 2. This CDR3 is built from 15 residues. Germline V CDR1 and CDR2: SGHNT, YYREEE (reference sequence). As DNA, the CDR3 is TGTGCCAGCAGCTTGGCCACAGGGGACACCGGGGAGCTGTTTTTT. Translation gives CASSLATGDTGELFF.

This chain joins TRBV2 and TRBJ2-5; the match to TRBD1 covers 11 bases. Unmatched junction bases numbered 5, after V lost 6 bases and J lost 2 bases. Germline CDR1 SNHLY, CDR2 FYNNEI. This CDR3 has 15 amino acids. CDR3 in amino acids: CASRQDRGHQETQYF. DNA of the CDR3: TGTGCCAGCAGACAGGACAGGGGGCATCAAGAGACCCAGTACTTC.

CDR3 bases: TGTGCCAGCAGTTACGGGGTACCAGAGACCCAGTACTTC. It codes for CASSYGVPETQYF. The chain recombines TRBV12-3 or TRBV12-4 with TRBJ2-5; D perhaps matches TRBD2 (5 bases). The CDR3 runs 13 residues. Trimming removed 4 bases at V and 4 bases at J, with 10 bases between.

The CDR3, as DNA: TGCGCCAGCAGCCAAGATAGTCAGGGAATCCCTCCCGGGGAGCTGTTTTTT. It encodes CASSQDSQGIPPGELFF. The gene calls are TRBV4-1 and TRBJ2-2; a possible D gene is TRBD1 (5 bases). V lost 0 bases to trimming and J lost 6 bases, with 17 bases between them. The germline gives CDR1 MGHRA, CDR2 YSYEKL. CDR3 length: 17 amino acids.

This rearrangement joins TRBV5-4 to TRBJ2-7; 7 bases are a match to TRBD2. This CDR3 region has 16 residues. Trimming removed 1 base from V and 7 bases from J; junction bases left unmatched: 14. Germline V gene data show CDR1 as SGHNT and CDR2 as YYREEE (reference sequence). The CDR3 is CASSLSQGSLGGEQYF. CDR3 sequence (DNA): TGTGCCAGCAGCTTGTCCCAGGGCTCCTTGGGGGGGGAGCAGTACTTC.

This sequence joins TRBV19 and TRBJ2-3, with 14 bases fitting TRBD2. The CDR3 covers 17 residues. Germline CDR1 and CDR2: LNHDA and SQIVND (reference sequence). J gave up 6 bases and V 4 bases, and 9 bases lay outside the gene matches. This chain's CDR3 is CASSSPGTSGGRDTQYF. CDR3 bases: TGTGCCAGTAGTAGCCCCGGGACTAGCGGGGGCAGGGATACGCAGTATTTT.

The chain has TRBV19 and TRBJ2-7; TRBD1 might be the D (5 bases). There are 13 residues in the CDR3. Germline CDR1 is LNHDA and CDR2 is SQIVND (reference sequence). Trimming took off 5 bases at V and 2 bases at J, with 10 bases between the two ends. The CDR3 loop is CASSETVTYEQYF. The CDR3 bases are TGTGCCAGTAGTGAGACAGTTACCTACGAGCAGTACTTC.

The chain uses TRBV5-6 and TRBJ1-4, with a possible D match to TRBD1 (6 bases). V shed 2 bases and J shed 7 bases, with 12 bases lying between them. The CDR3 loop spans 14 amino acids. Germline-derived CDR1 and CDR2 are SGHDT and YYEEEE. CDR3 region: CASSLRQGSEKLFF. CDR3 DNA sequence: TGTGCCAGCAGCTTACGGCAGGGGAGTGAAAAACTGTTTTTT.

The chain uses TRBV6-1 and TRBJ1-4; 8 bases align to TRBD1. Germline trimming cut 3 bases from V and 0 bases from J; bases unmatched to any gene: 6. Germline V gene data show CDR1 as MNHNS and CDR2 as SASEGT. The CDR3 spans 17 residues. CDR3 amino acids: CASSEQGAFPTNEKLFF. The CDR3 DNA reads TGTGCCAGCAGTGAGCAGGGGGCGTTCCCAACTAATGAAAAACTGTTTTTT.

The rearrangement joins TRBV4-1 to TRBJ1-2, with D possibly TRBD1 on 6 matching bases. The CDR3 length is 14 residues. CDR1 MGHRA and CDR2 YSYEKL come from the germline V gene. V gave up 2 bases and J gave up 8 bases, with 15 bases separating them. For the CDR3, the DNA is TGCGCCAGCAGCCAATCCGGGGGGCTTGGGGGCTACACCTTC. Translated, it gives CASSQSGGLGGYTF.

The chain has TRBV6-5 and TRBJ2-7; D is possibly TRBD2 (6 bases). CDR1 and CDR2 (germline): MNHEY, SVGAGI. The V end lost 6 bases, the J end lost 1 base, and 16 bases lay between the germline ends. This CDR3 is 15 amino acids long. Here the CDR3 reads CASRQRGTVSYEQYF. CDR3 sequence (DNA): TGTGCCAGCAGGCAACGCGGGACTGTTTCCTACGAGCAGTACTTC.

This sequence joins TRBV19 and TRBJ1-1; D unresolved. Trimming cost V 3 bases and J 5 bases, with 16 bases left between them. Per the germline V gene, CDR1 is LNHDA and CDR2 is SQIVND (reference sequence). The CDR3 totals 15 residues. The CDR3 reads CASSMGVTGGTEAFF. The CDR3 DNA is TGTGCCAGTAGTATGGGAGTGACCGGTGGAACTGAAGCTTTCTTT.

This clone was detected only a few times. V and J are TRBV27 and TRBJ2-3; possible D gene TRBD1, 6 bases. The CDR3 consists of 16 residues. V was cut by 3 bases and J by 4 bases, with 17 bases left in between. The V gene's germline CDR1 is MNHEY and CDR2 SMNVEV (reference sequence). The CDR3 DNA sequence: TGTGCCAGCAGTTTTCCAGGGGCCTTATCCCCAGATACGCAGTATTTT. It codes for CASSFPGALSPDTQYF.

V gene TRBV10-2 combines with J gene TRBJ2-7; D is unclear. The CDR3 is made up of 14 amino acids. V lost 7 bases, J lost 5 bases, and 18 bases lay in between. CDR1 and CDR2 (germline): WSHSY, SAAADI. DNA of the CDR3: TGCGCCAGCACGGTCGTGAGGTCCAGCAACGAGCAGTACTTC. Translated: CASTVVRSSNEQYF.

The chain uses TRBV6-5 and TRBJ1-2; 8 bases match TRBD1. Trimming at V came to 6 bases and at J to 5 bases, leaving 8 bases not matched to a gene. The V gene's germline CDR1 is MNHEY and CDR2 SVGAGI. This CDR3 has 14 amino acids. The CDR3, as DNA: TGTGCCAGCAGCAGCGGGACAGGAGTTTATGGCTACACCTTC. It specifies CASSSGTGVYGYTF.

J is TRBJ2-1 and V is TRBV19; TRBD2 matches 10 bases. The V and J ends lost 7 bases and 8 bases, in that order; junction bases with no gene match: 11. Germline V CDR1 and CDR2: LNHDA, SQIVND (reference sequence). There are 15 residues in the CDR3. CDR3 sequence reads: CASKGRSGGYDEQFF. For the CDR3, the DNA is TGTGCCAGTAAGGGGCGTAGCGGGGGGTATGATGAGCAGTTCTTC.